This TCR beta chain was profiled in a study of cytomegalovirus exposure and HLA in healthy donors. Study-wide results and limits: In vitro, a few CMV-associated chains proved specific for CMV antigens. Per a prior analysis, the majority of TCR beta V segments were productive roughly 90% or roughly 30% of the time.

Researchers ran the PCR with 60 Vbeta and 13 Jbeta primers. Sequencing used immunoSEQ multiplex PCR; TCRdb keeps in-frame clones, though not all of them. In all, the sample yields 96,000 or so clones. As concerns this clone: Its antigen is unidentified.

The source of this sequence is a girl aged 5-17 years in good health and CMV-seropositive. Source material: PBMCs.

CDR3 nucleotide sequence: TGTGCCAGCAGCTCGGGACAGGAGTTCTCCTACGAGCAGTACTTC. Amino acid sequence: CASSSGQEFSYEQYF. The rearrangement uses TRBV4-2 and TRBJ2-7, with 8 bases fitting TRBD1. V trimming: 5 bases; J trimming: 0 bases; junction bases outside the gene matches: 6. The CDR3 totals 15 residues. Looked up from germline, CDR1 is LGHNA and CDR2 is YNFKEQ.